These 26 T cell receptor beta chains originate from one sample sequenced in a study of cytomegalovirus exposure and HLA in healthy donors. PCR employed 60 Vbeta and 13 Jbeta primers. Only in-frame clones appear in the TCRdb table, and some are missing; sequencing was by immunoSEQ multiplex PCR. The table shows around 150,000 clones, with about 74% occurring only once. Sequencing was performed on PBMCs. These receptors were obtained from a man aged 40-55 years in good health and CMV-seronegative.

V is TRBV6-5 and J is TRBJ2-1, with TRBD1 matching 8 bases. Germline assignment: CDR1 MNHEY and CDR2 SVGAGI. The junction had 6 bases not matched to a gene; V was cut back by 2 bases and J by 3 bases. This CDR3 spans 16 amino acids. The CDR3 DNA sequence: TGTGCCAGCAGTTACCTGGGACAGGCATTCTACAATGAGCAGTTCTTC. Its translation: CASSYLGQAFYNEQFF.

The chain links TRBV18 to TRBJ1-1; D is unclear. Trimming cost V 4 bases and J 0 bases, with 15 bases left between them. Germline loops: CDR1 KGHSH, CDR2 LQKENI. This CDR3 is 16 amino acids long. The CDR3 is CASSQEMGPLNTEAFF. The CDR3 DNA sequence: TGTGCCAGCTCACAAGAGATGGGCCCTCTGAACACTGAAGCTTTCTTT. Based on the CDR3 plus reference TRBV18 and TRBJ1-1, the full variable domain is NAGVMQNPRHLVRRRGQEARLRCSPMKGHSHVYWYRQLPEEGLKFMVYLQKENIIDESGMPKERFSAEFPKEGPSILRIQQVVRGDSAAYFCASSQEMGPLNTEAFFGQGTRLTVV.

As regards this clone: Its ends do not fully match the called genes, so a read error is possible. V usage is TRBV19 and J usage is TRBJ1-2, with D possibly matching TRBD1 (5 bases). The CDR3 has 14 residues. The germline V gene encodes CDR1 LNHDA and CDR2 SQIVND (reference sequence). DNA of the CDR3: TGTGCCAGTAGTATAGCTCCTGAGTGGGCAGGGTTGGCCTTC. Translated, it gives CASSIAPEWAGLAF. Drawing the rest from reference TRBV19 and TRBJ1-2, the complete variable domain is DGGITQSPKYLFRKEGQNVTLSCEQNLNHDAMYWYRQDPGQGLRLIYYSQIVNDFQKGDIAEGYSVSREKKESFPLTVTSAQKNPTAFYLCASSIAPEWAGLAFGSGTRLTVV.

This clone has a handful of counts. The J gene is TRBJ1-6, the V gene TRBV30, with a weak D call TRBD1 (6 bases). The CDR3 spans 16 residues. The V end was cut by 6 bases, the J end by 6 bases, with 21 bases between. The germline gives CDR1 GTSNPN, CDR2 SVGIG (reference sequence). This chain's CDR3 is CACKDSAGLSNSPLHF. For the CDR3, the DNA is TGTGCCTGCAAGGACAGTGCAGGCCTTTCTAATTCACCCCTCCACTTT.

The V call is TRBV7-2, the J call TRBJ1-2, with TRBD1 identical over 10 bases. The CDR3 runs 15 residues. Trimming at V came to 3 bases and at J to 4 bases, leaving 5 bases not matched to a gene. Germline V gives CDR1 SGHTA, CDR2 FQGNSA. The CDR3 here is CASSLDRGSSYGYTF. The CDR3 bases are TGTGCCAGCAGCTTGGACAGGGGGTCGTCCTATGGCTACACCTTC.

The genes are TRBV15 and TRBJ2-7; 8 bases are a match to TRBD2. The CDR3 is 16 amino acids. From germline, CDR1 is LNHNV and CDR2 YYDKDF (reference sequence). With 2 bases clipped from V and 3 bases from J, the junction kept 9 bases outside the gene matches. CDR3 amino acids: CATSRPGTRGFYEQYF. CDR3 nucleotide sequence: TGTGCCACCAGCAGACCCGGGACTAGGGGGTTCTACGAGCAGTACTTC.

The chain combines TRBV29-1 with TRBJ2-7, with TRBD1 as a possible D gene (6 bases). Trimming took 2 bases from V and 4 from J, leaving 15 bases between them. Germline V lookup: CDR1 SQVTM, CDR2 ANQGSEA. CDR3 size: 14 residues. DNA for the CDR3: TGCAGCGTTGAACGGCCGGGACATATTTACGAGCAGTACTTC. It translates to CSVERPGHIYEQYF.

The chain uses TRBV30 and TRBJ1-1; no clear D gene. V was cut by 0 bases and J by 9 bases, with 11 bases left in between. CDR3 size: 12 residues. Germline V gene data show CDR1 as GTSNPN and CDR2 as SVGIG (reference sequence). For the CDR3, the DNA is TGTGCCTGGAGTGTACTCGAGGTACAAGCTTTCTTT. Protein sequence: CAWSVLEVQAFF. The complete variable domain, with remaining parts taken from reference TRBV30 and TRBJ1-1, reads SQTIHQWPATLVQPVGSPLSLECTVEGTSNPNLYWYRQAAGRGLQLLFYSVGIGQISSEVPQNLSASRPQDRQFILSSKKLLLSDSGFYLCAWSVLEVQAFFGQGTRLTVV.

This sequence joins TRBV19 and TRBJ1-3, with D perhaps TRBD1 (6 bases). The length of the CDR3 is 16 residues. Deletions cut 3 bases from V and 2 bases from J, with 14 bases between. Looked up from germline, CDR1 is LNHDA and CDR2 is SQIVND (reference sequence). The CDR3, as DNA: TGTGCCAGTAGTATTTCCAGGGGCTCGACTGGAAACACCATATATTTT. It specifies CASSISRGSTGNTIYF.

The rearrangement uses TRBV12-5 and TRBJ2-3; 9 bases agree with TRBD2. There are 17 residues in the CDR3. Trimming removed 3 bases from V and 1 base from J; junction bases left unmatched: 8. Looked up from germline, CDR1 is LGHNT and CDR2 is FRNRAP. The CDR3 protein is CASGFLGIAGGTDTQYF. CDR3 in DNA: TGTGCTAGTGGTTTTCTTGGGATAGCGGGAGGCACAGATACGCAGTATTTT.

The chain carries TRBV5-1 and TRBJ2-5; 11 positions agree with TRBD2. The CDR3 runs to 15 residues. CDR1 and CDR2 (germline): SGHRS, YFSETQ. Unmatched junction bases numbered 4, after V lost 5 bases and J lost 1 base. The CDR3 DNA sequence: TGCGCCAGCAGTTTTGGGACTAGCGGCCAAGAGACCCAGTACTTC. It yields the protein CASSFGTSGQETQYF.

J is TRBJ2-1 and V is TRBV7-8; TRBD2 agrees at 12 bases. Germline CDR1 is SGHVS and CDR2 is FQNEAQ. V shed 1 base and J 8 bases; nucleotides not matched to a gene: 3. The CDR3 sequence is 15 residues long. CDR3 in DNA: TGTGCCAGCAGCTTAGGGCTAGCGGGGGGGCATGAGCAGTTCTTC. Encoded protein: CASSLGLAGGHEQFF.

The V gene is TRBV6-4, the J gene TRBJ2-3; TRBD2 agrees at 12 bases. The CDR3 has 15 residues. Germline CDR1 and CDR2: MRHNA and SNTAGT. With 6 bases clipped from V and 1 base from J, the junction kept 2 bases outside the gene matches. The CDR3 DNA follows: TGTGCCAGCAGGAGACTAGCGGGAGGCACAGATACGCAGTATTTT. It specifies CASRRLAGGTDTQYF.

The rearrangement uses TRBV5-1 and TRBJ2-3, with TRBD2 matching over 15 bases. CDR1 SGHRS and CDR2 YFSETQ come from the germline V gene. The V gene end was trimmed by 3 bases and the J gene end by 6 bases; junction bases not matched to a gene: 2. The CDR3 has 15 residues. This chain's CDR3 is CASSSGLAGGDTQYF. The CDR3, as DNA: TGCGCCAGCAGCTCGGGACTAGCGGGGGGCGATACGCAGTATTTT.

J is TRBJ2-3 and V is TRBV10-1; the match to TRBD2 covers 13 bases. J gave up 2 bases and V 10 bases, and 12 bases lay outside the gene matches. This CDR3 region has 17 residues. Germline V gives CDR1 WNHNN, CDR2 SYGVQD (reference sequence). The CDR3 loop is CATLRTSGRILTDTQYF. CDR3 nucleotides: TGCGCCACGCTGAGGACTAGCGGGAGAATCCTCACAGATACGCAGTATTTT.

The chain is built from TRBV28 and TRBJ1-4, with D possibly being TRBD1 (5 bases). Trimming took 5 bases from V and 0 from J, leaving 13 bases between them. The CDR3 has 16 residues. Germline CDR1 reads MDHEN; CDR2 reads SYDVKM. The CDR3 is CASSGSTDATNEKLFF. The DNA of the CDR3 is TGTGCCAGCAGTGGCTCGACAGACGCAACTAATGAAAAACTGTTTTTT.

The rearrangement joins TRBV5-1 to TRBJ1-1; the D gene is possibly TRBD1 (5 bases). V was pared by 1 base and J by 1 base, with 14 bases between. The CDR3 totals 16 residues. The germline CDR1 and CDR2 sequences are SGHRS and YFSETQ. The CDR3 DNA follows: TGCGCCAGCAGCTTGATTCCAGGGACTGAGAACACTGAAGCTTTCTTT. Amino acid sequence: CASSLIPGTENTEAFF.

The chain carries TRBV11-2 and TRBJ1-1; 8 bases fit TRBD1. J was trimmed by 0 bases and V by 5 bases; bases with no gene match: 8. Germline CDR1 and CDR2: SGHAT and FQNNGV. CDR3 length equals 16 residues. In DNA form, the CDR3 reads TGTGCCAGCAGCCCACAGGGGGGGGCGATGAACACTGAAGCTTTCTTT. It translates to CASSPQGGAMNTEAFF.

V is TRBV9 and J is TRBJ2-5; a weak D match, TRBD1 (6 bases). Per germline, CDR1 SGDLS and CDR2 YYNGEE. V lost 4 bases, J lost 5 bases, and 18 bases lay in between. CDR3 size: 15 residues. Here the CDR3 reads CASSPIQGSGETQYF. The CDR3, as DNA: TGTGCCAGCAGCCCCATACAGGGAAGCGGTGAGACCCAGTACTTC.

V gene TRBV21-1 combines with J gene TRBJ1-5; TRBD1, as called in the table, went unchecked against the DNA. TRBV21-1 is annotated as a pseudogene. The CDR3 is 16 residues long. The CDR3 sequence is CASSDRQGGKDQPQHF. Written as DNA, the CDR3 is TGTGCCAGCAGCGACCGACAGGGCGGTAAGGATCAGCCCCAGCATTTT.

V is TRBV4-3 and J is TRBJ1-2; TRBD1 is a possible D gene (5 bases). Germline lookup yields CDR1 LGHNA and CDR2 YSLEER. V was cut by 0 bases and J by 13 bases, with 15 bases left in between. The CDR3 is made up of 13 amino acids. The CDR3 region has the DNA TGCGCCAGCAGCCAAGATATAGTGGGGCCGCCCACCTTC. Translated, it gives CASSQDIVGPPTF.

The V call is TRBV5-4, the J call TRBJ1-1; TRBD1 matches at 8 bases. Germline V gene data show CDR1 as SGHNT and CDR2 as YYREEE (reference sequence). V gave up 1 base and J gave up 0 bases; unmatched junction bases: 2. The CDR3 contains 15 residues. CDR3 sequence: CASSLLDRVNTEAFF. CDR3 coding DNA: TGTGCCAGCAGCTTGCTGGACAGGGTGAACACTGAAGCTTTCTTT.

The V and J genes are TRBV6-4 and TRBJ2-1, with 8 bases fitting TRBD1. This CDR3 comprises 15 residues. V gave up 4 bases and J gave up 2 bases; unmatched junction bases: 4. Germline CDR1 reads MRHNA; CDR2 reads SNTAGT. Here the CDR3 reads CASSVGDRTYNEQFF. The DNA of the CDR3 is TGTGCCAGCAGTGTAGGGGACAGGACCTACAATGAGCAGTTCTTC.

V usage is TRBV19 and J usage is TRBJ2-7; tentative D call: TRBD1 (6 bases). This CDR3 has 13 amino acids. From germline, CDR1 is LNHDA and CDR2 SQIVND (reference sequence). V shed 5 bases and J shed 1 base, with 9 bases lying between them. The CDR3 region is CASSLDRSYEQYF. The CDR3 bases are TGTGCCAGTAGTCTCGACAGGTCCTACGAGCAGTACTTC.

The genes are TRBV4-1 and TRBJ1-3, with D uncertain. The CDR3 is 19 residues long. V was clipped by 0 bases and J by 0 bases, with 18 bases between them. Germline CDR1 MGHRA, CDR2 YSYEKL. In DNA form, the CDR3 reads TGCGCCAGCAGCCAAGACCCCAGGTCCAGCAAGTTCTCTGGAAACACCATATATTTT. This codes for CASSQDPRSSKFSGNTIYF.

The chain uses TRBV6-5 and TRBJ1-1; weak D call: TRBD1 (6 bases). Trimming shortened V by 6 bases and J by 4 bases, and 12 bases separated the two germline ends. The germline CDR1 and CDR2 sequences are MNHEY and SVGAGI. The length of the CDR3 is 13 residues. This chain's CDR3 is CASSVRGSTEAFF. Here the CDR3 DNA reads TGTGCCAGCAGCGTCAGGGGTTCCACTGAAGCTTTCTTT.